This T cell receptor (beta chain) was sequenced for a study of T cell repertoires in cytomegalovirus infection (dated by TCRdb to about 2019). Regarding the study in general: The HLA type of each donor mattered for the analysis, because public TCR beta signatures pointed to carriage of CMV infection along with the matching HLA type. Paper-wide results and their limitations: Cumulative frequency of public TCR beta family members discriminated carriers of CMV infection plus the relevant HLA type in this cohort and an independent approximately 350-donor cohort. In the ex vivo response, HLA-C-restricted CMV-specific TCR beta clonotypes were dominant, and in two of eight donors the single most frequent clonotype came from this HLA-C-restricted group.

The sequencer was an Illumina HiSeq 1500. TCRdb reprocessed the public reads (quality trimming at Q25 with fastp, clone calling with MiXCR) and kept in-frame beta chains. Duplicate CDR3 protein sequences are folded into a single record with the most common DNA and genes. This sample holds 500,000 or so distinct CDR3 sequences; more than 15% were observed only once. The ten largest clonotypes hold roughly a quarter of the sample. This clonotype turned up a few times. Its recognized antigen is unknown. No clone much larger than this one lies a single base away; base qualities are absent. CDR1 and CDR2 (MNHEY, SMNVEV) derive from the germline V gene (reference sequence). There are 17 amino acids in the CDR3, from cysteine to phenylalanine inclusive. Just CDR3 DNA is preserved here, 51 bases in frame from base 1. Trimming costs V 2 bases and J 0 bases, and their ends lie 16 bases apart.

This TCR came from a human donor in good health (CMV status not recorded). Some clones in this sample may be carry-over from other donors' samples. Recombination connected TRBV27 to TRBJ1-2, with TRBD1 perhaps the D gene, on 5 matching bases. Sequenced input: CD8+ T cells from PBMCs. Here the CDR3 is given as CASSLKNTGAANYGYTF. In nucleotides, the sequence is TGTGCCAGCAGTTTAAAGAATACAGGTGCAGCTAACTATGGCTACACCTTC.